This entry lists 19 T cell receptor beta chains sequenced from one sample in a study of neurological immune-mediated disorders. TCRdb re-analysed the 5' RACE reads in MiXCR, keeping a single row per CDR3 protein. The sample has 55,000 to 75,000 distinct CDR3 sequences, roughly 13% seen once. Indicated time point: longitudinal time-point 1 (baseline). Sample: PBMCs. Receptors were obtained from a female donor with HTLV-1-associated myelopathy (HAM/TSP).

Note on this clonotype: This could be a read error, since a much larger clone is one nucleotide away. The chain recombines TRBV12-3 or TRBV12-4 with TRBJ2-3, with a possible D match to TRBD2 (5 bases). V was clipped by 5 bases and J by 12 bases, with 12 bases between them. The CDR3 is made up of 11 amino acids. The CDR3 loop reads CASSQGLIQYF. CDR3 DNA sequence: TGTGCCAGCAGTCAAGGACTGATCCAGTATTTT.

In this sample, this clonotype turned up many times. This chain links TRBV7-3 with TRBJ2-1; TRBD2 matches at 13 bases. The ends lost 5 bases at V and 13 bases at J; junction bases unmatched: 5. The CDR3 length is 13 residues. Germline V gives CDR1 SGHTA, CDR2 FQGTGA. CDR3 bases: TGTGCCAGCAGCCTCGGACTAGCGGGGGTACAGTTCTTC. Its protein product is CASSLGLAGVQFF.

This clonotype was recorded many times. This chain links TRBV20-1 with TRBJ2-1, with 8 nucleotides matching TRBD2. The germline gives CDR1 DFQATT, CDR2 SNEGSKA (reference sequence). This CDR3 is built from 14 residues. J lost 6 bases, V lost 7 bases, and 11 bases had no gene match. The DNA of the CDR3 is TGCAGTGTGAGGGGCAGCGGGGGACGCAATGAGCAGTTCTTC. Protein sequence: CSVRGSGGRNEQFF.

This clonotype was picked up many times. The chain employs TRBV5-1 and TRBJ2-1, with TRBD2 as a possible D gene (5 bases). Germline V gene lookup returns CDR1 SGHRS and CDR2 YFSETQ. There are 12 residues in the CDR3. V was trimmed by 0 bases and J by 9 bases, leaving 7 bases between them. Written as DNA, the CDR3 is TGCGCCAGCAGCTTGGCGGGGATTGAGCAGTTCTTC. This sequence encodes CASSLAGIEQFF.

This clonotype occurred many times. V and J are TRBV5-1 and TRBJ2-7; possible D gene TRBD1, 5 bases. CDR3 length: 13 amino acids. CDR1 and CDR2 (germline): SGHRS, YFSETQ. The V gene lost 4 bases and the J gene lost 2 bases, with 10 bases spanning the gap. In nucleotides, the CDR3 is TGCGCCAGCAGCCTACAGGAAGCCTACGAGCAGTACTTC. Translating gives CASSLQEAYEQYF.

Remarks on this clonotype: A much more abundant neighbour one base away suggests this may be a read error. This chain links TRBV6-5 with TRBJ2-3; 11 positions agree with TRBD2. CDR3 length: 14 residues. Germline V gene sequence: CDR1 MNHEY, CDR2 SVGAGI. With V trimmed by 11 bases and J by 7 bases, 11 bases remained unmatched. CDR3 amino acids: CAAAVAGGEYTQYF. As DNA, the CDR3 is TGTGCCGCCGCGGTAGCGGGGGGGGAATATACGCAGTATTTT.

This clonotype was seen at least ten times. CDR3 DNA sequence: TGCGCCAGCGAGCGGGGGGGCTTTGAAGATACGCAGTATTTT. Encoded protein: CASERGGFEDTQYF. The chain carries TRBV5-1 and TRBJ2-3; TRBD2 aligns across 10 bases. This CDR3 is built from 14 residues. The V gene end was trimmed by 7 bases and the J gene end by 5 bases; junction bases not matched to a gene: 7. In germline, CDR1 is SGHRS, CDR2 YFSETQ.

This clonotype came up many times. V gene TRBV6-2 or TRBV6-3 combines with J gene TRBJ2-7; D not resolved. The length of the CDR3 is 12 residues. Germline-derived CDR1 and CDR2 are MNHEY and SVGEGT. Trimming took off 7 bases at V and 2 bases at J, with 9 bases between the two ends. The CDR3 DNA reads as TGTGCCAGCAAAAGTCTAGCCTACGAGCAGTACTTC. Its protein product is CASKSLAYEQYF.

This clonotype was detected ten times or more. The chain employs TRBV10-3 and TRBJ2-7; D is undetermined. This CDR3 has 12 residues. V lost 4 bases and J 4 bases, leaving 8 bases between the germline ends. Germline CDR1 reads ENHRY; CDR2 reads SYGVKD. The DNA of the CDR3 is TGTGCCATCAGTGGGGCCCCTTACGAGCAGTACTTC. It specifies CAISGAPYEQYF.

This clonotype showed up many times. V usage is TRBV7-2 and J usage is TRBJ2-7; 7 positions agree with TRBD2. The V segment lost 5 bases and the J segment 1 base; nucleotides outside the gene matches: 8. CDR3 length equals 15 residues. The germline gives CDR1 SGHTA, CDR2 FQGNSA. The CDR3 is CASSRAGVNSYEQYF. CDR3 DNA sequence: TGTGCCAGCAGCCGGGCGGGGGTGAATTCCTACGAGCAGTACTTC.

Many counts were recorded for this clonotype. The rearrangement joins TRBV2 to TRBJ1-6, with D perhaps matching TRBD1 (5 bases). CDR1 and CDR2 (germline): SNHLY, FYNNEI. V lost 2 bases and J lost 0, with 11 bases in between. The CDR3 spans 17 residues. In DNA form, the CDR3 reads TGTGCCAGCAGTGAATCGCAGGGAAGCTCCTATAATTCACCCCTCCACTTT. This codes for CASSESQGSSYNSPLHF.

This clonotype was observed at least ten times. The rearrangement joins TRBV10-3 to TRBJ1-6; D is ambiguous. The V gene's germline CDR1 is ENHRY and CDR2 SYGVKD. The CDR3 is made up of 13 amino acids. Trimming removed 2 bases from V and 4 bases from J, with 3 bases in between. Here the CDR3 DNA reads TGTGCCATCAGTGAGGGTTATAATTCACCCCTCCACTTT. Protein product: CAISEGYNSPLHF.

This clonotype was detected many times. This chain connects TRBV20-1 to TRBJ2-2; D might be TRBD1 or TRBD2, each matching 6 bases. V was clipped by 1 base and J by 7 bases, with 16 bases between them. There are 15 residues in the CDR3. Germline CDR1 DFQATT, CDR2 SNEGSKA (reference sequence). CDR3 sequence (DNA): TGCAGTGCTAGAGCAAAGGGGGGCGCAGACGGGGAGCTGTTTTTT. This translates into CSARAKGGADGELFF.

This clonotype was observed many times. CDR3 protein: CSVRQGGRLGTEAFF. CDR3 bases: TGCAGCGTTCGACAGGGGGGCCGGTTGGGCACTGAAGCTTTCTTT. The chain has TRBV29-1 and TRBJ1-1, with 9 bases identical to TRBD1. With 5 bases clipped from V and 4 bases from J, the junction kept 11 bases outside the gene matches. This CDR3 is built from 15 residues. Germline loops: CDR1 SQVTM, CDR2 ANQGSEA.

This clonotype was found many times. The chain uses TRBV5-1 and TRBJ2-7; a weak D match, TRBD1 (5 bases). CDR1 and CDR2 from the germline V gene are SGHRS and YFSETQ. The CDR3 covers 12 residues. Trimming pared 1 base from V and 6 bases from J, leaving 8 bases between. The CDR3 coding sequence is TGCGCCAGCAGCTTGAATAGGGGCGAGCAGTACTTC. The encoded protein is CASSLNRGEQYF. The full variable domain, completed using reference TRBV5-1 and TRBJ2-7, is KAGVTQTPRYLIKTRGQQVTLSCSPISGHRSVSWYQQTPGQGLQFLFEYFSETQRNKGNFPGRFSGRQFSNSRSEMNVSTLELGDSALYLCASSLNRGEQYFGPGTRLTVT.

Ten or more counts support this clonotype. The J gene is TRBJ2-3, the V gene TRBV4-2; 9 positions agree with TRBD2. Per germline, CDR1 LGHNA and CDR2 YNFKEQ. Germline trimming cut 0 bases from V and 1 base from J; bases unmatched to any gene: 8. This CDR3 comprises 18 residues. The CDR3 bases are TGTGCCAGCAGCCAAGATCCCAGCGGGGGGTCCCGCACAGATACGCAGTATTTT. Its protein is CASSQDPSGGSRTDTQYF.

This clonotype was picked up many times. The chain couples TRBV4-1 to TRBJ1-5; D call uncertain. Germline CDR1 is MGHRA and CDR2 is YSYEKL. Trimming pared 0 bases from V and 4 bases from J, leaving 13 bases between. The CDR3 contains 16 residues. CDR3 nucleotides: TGCGCCAGCAGCCAAGATCCCCACCTAGGAAATCAGCCCCAGCATTTT. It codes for CASSQDPHLGNQPQHF.

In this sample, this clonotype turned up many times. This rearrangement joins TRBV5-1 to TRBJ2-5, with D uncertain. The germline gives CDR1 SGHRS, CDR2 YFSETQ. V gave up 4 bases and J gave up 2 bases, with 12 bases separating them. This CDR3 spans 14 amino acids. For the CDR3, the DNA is TGCGCCAGCAGCCTTCAGAACCTACAAGAGACCCAGTACTTC. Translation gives CASSLQNLQETQYF.

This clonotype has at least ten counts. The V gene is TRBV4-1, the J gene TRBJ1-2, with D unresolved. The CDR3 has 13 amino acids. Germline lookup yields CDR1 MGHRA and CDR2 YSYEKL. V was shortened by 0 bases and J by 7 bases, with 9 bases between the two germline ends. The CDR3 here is CASSQDRVPGYTF. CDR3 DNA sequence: TGCGCCAGCAGCCAAGATCGCGTTCCTGGCTACACCTTC.